This T cell receptor (beta chain) was recorded in a study of beta chain features in type 1 diabetes. For the study at large: Cells sorted and examined across all samples totaled roughly 98 million.

TCRB transcripts that were expressed got sequenced, as all of the isolated RNA had been reverse transcribed. Naive, central memory and regulatory T cell samples averaged approximately 3.9 million immunoSEQ reads each. This table comes from immunoSEQ multiplex PCR, and its TCRdb copy is limited to in-frame clones, with some not included. The sample carries over 500,000 clones, about 16% recorded once. Trimming left V 4 bases short and J 2 bases short, with 17 bases between. CDR1 is SGHDT and CDR2 is YYEEEE in the germline V gene. The CDR3 sequence is 16 residues long. Purity above 95% was achieved in all sorted populations.

The receptor was derived from a man between 18 and 35 years old in good health. The rearrangement joins TRBV5-6 to TRBJ2-3; D ambiguous. Sequencing input: naive CD4+ T cells from blood. The CDR3 bases are TGTGCCAGCAGCGGACGGCCAGACTTTGCCACAGATACGCAGTATTTT. This sequence encodes CASSGRPDFATDTQYF.